This paragraph covers one T cell receptor (beta chain) sequence. Its antigen is not identified. Repertoires were generated with immunoSEQ multiplex PCR, while TCRdb's copy carries only in-frame clones and drops some. The sample lists some 170,000 clones; around 90% were seen once. Losses at the gene ends were 5 bases for V and 4 bases for J; bases not matched to a gene: 2. From germline, CDR1 is SQVTM and CDR2 ANQGSEA. The CDR3 is 13 amino acids. These data come from a study of T cell responses to AZD1222 COVID-19 vaccine. Study results and limitations: It was only after the peak T cell response that any repertoires were sampled. In a largely white British group with more females than males, clonal diversity was possibly underestimated.

The sequence was obtained from an adult who received the AZD1222 COVID-19 vaccine. The sample was peripheral blood, taken 28 days after the second AZD1222 dose. The V and J genes are TRBV29-1 and TRBJ1-6; 7 bases fit TRBD1. The CDR3 loop is CSVQTGYNSPLHF. The CDR3 DNA reads as TGCAGCGTTCAGACAGGGTATAATTCACCCCTCCACTTT.